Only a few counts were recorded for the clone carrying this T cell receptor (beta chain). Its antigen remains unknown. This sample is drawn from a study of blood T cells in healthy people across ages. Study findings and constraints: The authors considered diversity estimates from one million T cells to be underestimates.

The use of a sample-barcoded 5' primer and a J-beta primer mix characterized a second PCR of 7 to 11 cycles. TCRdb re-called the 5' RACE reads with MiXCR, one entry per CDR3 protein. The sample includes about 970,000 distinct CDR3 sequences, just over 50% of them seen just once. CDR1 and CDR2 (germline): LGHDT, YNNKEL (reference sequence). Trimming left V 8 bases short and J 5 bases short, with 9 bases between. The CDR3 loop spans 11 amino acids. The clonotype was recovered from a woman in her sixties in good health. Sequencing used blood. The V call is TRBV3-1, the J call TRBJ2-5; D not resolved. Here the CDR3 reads CASRGVETQYF. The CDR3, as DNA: TGTGCCAGCCGCGGTGTGGAGACCCAGTACTTC.